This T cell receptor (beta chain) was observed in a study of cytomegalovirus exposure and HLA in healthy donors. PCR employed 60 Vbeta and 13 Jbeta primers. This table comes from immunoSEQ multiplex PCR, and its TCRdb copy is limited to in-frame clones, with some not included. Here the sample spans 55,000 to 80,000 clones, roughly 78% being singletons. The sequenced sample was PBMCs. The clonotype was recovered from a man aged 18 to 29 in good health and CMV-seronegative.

CDR3 amino acids: CASSFGAGGSYTEAFF. The DNA of the CDR3 is TGTGCCAGCAGTTTTGGGGCAGGGGGGTCATACACTGAAGCTTTCTTT. The rearrangement links TRBV28 to TRBJ1-1; 7 positions match TRBD1. Per the germline V gene, CDR1 is MDHEN and CDR2 is SYDVKM. The CDR3 consists of 16 residues. The junction had 10 bases not matched to a gene; V was cut back by 3 bases and J by 3 bases.